These T cell receptor beta chains were read from a single sample in a study of CD4 and CD8 cells across lung adenocarcinoma regions. TCRdb itself ran the PCR reads through MiXCR, one entry per CDR3 protein. The sample records approximately 19,000 distinct CDR3 sequences, approximately 50% being singletons. The sequencing input was CD8+ T cells from the margin of a lung tumor. Every receptor here comes from a male donor with lung adenocarcinoma. The CD4 and CD8 labels of this study may be unreliable. Both conserved end residues are part of each CDR3. Each record gives: D gene, J gene, clone size, CDR3 length, V gene, CDR3 protein, CDR3 DNA. The D gene is left open where the match is weak. Expanded clones are given a class, and other clones once, few, many or no size at all.

d_call: -
j_call: TRBJ2-3
clone_size: once
cdr3_length: 15
v_call: TRBV6-5
cdr3_aa: CASSLRNRATDTWFF
cdr3_nt: TGTGCCAGCAGTTTAAGGAACAGAGCCACAGATACGTGGTTTTTT

d_call: -
j_call: TRBJ2-1
clone_size: medium-sized
cdr3_length: 13
v_call: TRBV6-5
cdr3_aa: CASSYGGGYEQFF
cdr3_nt: TGTGCCAGCAGTTACGGGGGCGGGTATGAGCAGTTCTTC

d_call: -
j_call: TRBJ2-3
clone_size: once
cdr3_length: 16
v_call: TRBV6-1
cdr3_aa: CASRAPRGGAPDTQYF
cdr3_nt: TGTGCCAGCAGGGCCCCGAGGGGGGGCGCACCAGATACGCAGTATTTT

d_call: TRBD1
j_call: TRBJ2-7
clone_size: many
cdr3_length: 14
v_call: TRBV6-5
cdr3_aa: CASSFQDRAYEQYF
cdr3_nt: TGTGCCAGCAGTTTTCAAGACAGGGCCTACGAGCAGTACTTC

d_call: TRBD1
j_call: TRBJ2-7
clone_size: -
cdr3_length: 16
v_call: TRBV6-5
cdr3_aa: CASSYSSLDRGYEQYF
cdr3_nt: TGTGCCAGCAGTTACTCGAGCCTGGACAGGGGCTACGAGCAGTACTTC

d_call: TRBD1
j_call: TRBJ2-5
clone_size: -
cdr3_length: 13
v_call: TRBV6-1
cdr3_aa: CASAIDRVKTQYF
cdr3_nt: TGTGCCAGCGCTATAGACAGGGTGAAGACCCAGTACTTC

d_call: -
j_call: TRBJ2-3
clone_size: medium-sized
cdr3_length: 15
v_call: TRBV6-6
cdr3_aa: CASSYSQSGPDTQYF
cdr3_nt: TGTGCCAGCAGTTACTCGCAAAGCGGCCCAGATACGCAGTATTTT

d_call: TRBD1
j_call: TRBJ2-5
clone_size: -
cdr3_length: 15
v_call: TRBV10-3
cdr3_aa: CAISVTPDRDETQYF
cdr3_nt: TGTGCCATCAGCGTTACGCCTGACAGGGACGAGACCCAGTACTTC

d_call: -
j_call: TRBJ2-6
clone_size: -
cdr3_length: 15
v_call: TRBV6-4
cdr3_aa: CASRRGGPGANVLTF
cdr3_nt: TGTGCCAGCAGGCGTGGGGGGCCAGGGGCCAACGTCCTGACTTTC

d_call: -
j_call: TRBJ2-1
clone_size: once
cdr3_length: 15
v_call: TRBV5-4
cdr3_aa: CASSDTGTRRDEQFF
cdr3_nt: TGTGCCAGCAGCGACACCGGGACCAGGAGGGATGAGCAGTTCTTC

d_call: -
j_call: TRBJ2-3
clone_size: -
cdr3_length: 14
v_call: TRBV25-1
cdr3_aa: CASSVEGPADTQYF
cdr3_nt: TGTGCCAGCAGTGTTGAGGGGCCGGCAGATACGCAGTATTTT

d_call: -
j_call: TRBJ1-1
clone_size: -
cdr3_length: 14
v_call: TRBV30
cdr3_aa: CAWRMTGMNTEAFF
cdr3_nt: TGTGCCTGGAGGATGACAGGAATGAACACTGAAGCTTTCTTT

d_call: TRBD2
j_call: TRBJ2-4
clone_size: -
cdr3_length: 17
v_call: TRBV11-2
cdr3_aa: CASSLVHGGCDQNIQYF
cdr3_nt: TGTGCCAGCAGCTTAGTACACGGGGGGTGTGACCAAAACATCCAGTACTTC

d_call: -
j_call: TRBJ2-5
clone_size: many
cdr3_length: 13
v_call: TRBV6-5
cdr3_aa: CASRRRVSETQYF
cdr3_nt: TGTGCCAGCAGACGCAGGGTATCAGAGACCCAGTACTTC